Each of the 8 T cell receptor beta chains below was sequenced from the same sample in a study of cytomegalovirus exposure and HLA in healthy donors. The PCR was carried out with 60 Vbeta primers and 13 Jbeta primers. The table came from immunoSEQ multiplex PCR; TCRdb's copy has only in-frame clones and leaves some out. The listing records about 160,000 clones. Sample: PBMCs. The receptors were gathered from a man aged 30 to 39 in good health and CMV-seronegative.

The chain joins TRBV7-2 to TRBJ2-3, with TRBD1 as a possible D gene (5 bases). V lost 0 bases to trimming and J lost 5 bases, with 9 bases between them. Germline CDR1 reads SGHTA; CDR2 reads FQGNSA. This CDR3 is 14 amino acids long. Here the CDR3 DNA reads TGTGCCAGCAGCTTAGCCCCAAGGGGAGATACGCAGTATTTT. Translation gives CASSLAPRGDTQYF.

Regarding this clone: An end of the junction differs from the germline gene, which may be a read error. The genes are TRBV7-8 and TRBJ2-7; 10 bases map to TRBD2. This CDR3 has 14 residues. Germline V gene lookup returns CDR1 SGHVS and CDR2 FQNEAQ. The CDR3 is CASRLGLAEYEQYF. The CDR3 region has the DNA TGTGCCAGCAGATTAGGACTAGCGGAGTACGAGCAGTACTTC.

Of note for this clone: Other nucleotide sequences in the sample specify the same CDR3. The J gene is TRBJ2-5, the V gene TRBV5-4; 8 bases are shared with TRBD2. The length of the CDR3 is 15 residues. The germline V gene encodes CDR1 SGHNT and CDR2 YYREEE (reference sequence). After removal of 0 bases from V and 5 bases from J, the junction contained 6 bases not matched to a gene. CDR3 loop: CASSLASGRGETQYF. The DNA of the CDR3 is TGTGCCAGCAGCTTGGCCAGCGGGAGAGGGGAGACCCAGTACTTC.

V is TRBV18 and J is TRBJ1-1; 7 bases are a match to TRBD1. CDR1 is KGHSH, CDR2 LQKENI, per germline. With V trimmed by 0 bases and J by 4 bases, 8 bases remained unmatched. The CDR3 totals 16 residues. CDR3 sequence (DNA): TGTGCCAGCTCACCACCGGCAGGGGGAGGAAGCACTGAAGCTTTCTTT. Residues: CASSPPAGGGSTEAFF.

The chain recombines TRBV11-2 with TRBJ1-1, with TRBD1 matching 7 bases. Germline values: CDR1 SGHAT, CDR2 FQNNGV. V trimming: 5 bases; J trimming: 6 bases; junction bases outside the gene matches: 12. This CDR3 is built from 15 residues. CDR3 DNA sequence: TGTGCCAGCAGCGGGACGACAGGGCTAAGTGCTGAAGCTTTCTTT. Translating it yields CASSGTTGLSAEAFF.

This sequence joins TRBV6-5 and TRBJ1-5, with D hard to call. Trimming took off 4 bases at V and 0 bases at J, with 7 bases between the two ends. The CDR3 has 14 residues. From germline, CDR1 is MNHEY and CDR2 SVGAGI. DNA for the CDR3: TGTGCCAGCAGTTCTAGCTATAGCAATCAGCCCCAGCATTTT. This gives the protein CASSSSYSNQPQHF.

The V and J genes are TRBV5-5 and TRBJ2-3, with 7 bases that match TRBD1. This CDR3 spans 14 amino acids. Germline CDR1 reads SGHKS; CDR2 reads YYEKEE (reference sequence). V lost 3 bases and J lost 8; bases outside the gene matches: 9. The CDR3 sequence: CASSSAGGVGTQYF. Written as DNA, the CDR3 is TGTGCCAGCAGCTCTGCAGGGGGAGTGGGTACGCAGTATTTT.

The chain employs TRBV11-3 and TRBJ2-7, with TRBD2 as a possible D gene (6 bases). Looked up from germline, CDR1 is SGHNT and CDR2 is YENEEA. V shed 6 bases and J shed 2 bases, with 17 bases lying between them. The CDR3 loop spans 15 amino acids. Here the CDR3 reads CASSLQAGIPYEQYF. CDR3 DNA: TGTGCCAGCAGTCTTCAGGCGGGGATCCCCTACGAGCAGTACTTC. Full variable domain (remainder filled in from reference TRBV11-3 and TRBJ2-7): EAGVVQSPRYKIIEKKQPVAFWCNPISGHNTLYWYLQNLGQGPELLIRYENEEAVDDSQLPKDRFSAERLKGVDSTLKIQPAELGDSAVYLCASSLQAGIPYEQYFGPGTRLTVT.